This section outlines one T cell receptor (beta chain) sequence together with its context. Its specificity is unknown. The germline gene is not matched at one end of the junction; a read error may be the cause. The study extracted blood RNA from unsorted whole blood and also extracted germline DNA. The data are from a study of tumor-infiltrating lymphocytes in primary liver carcinoma. Study context: Those sampled were patients whose primary liver carcinoma was treated by surgical resection.

Study-level results: Tumor top-250-clone fractions significantly exceeded those of blood (p = 0.039).

This CDR3 region has 17 residues. Germline CDR1 is SGHAT and CDR2 is FQDESV (reference sequence). cDNA specific to TCR beta was made from about 550 ng of total RNA, with a constant-region primer employed for priming. Library construction for TCR beta comprised three nested multiplex PCR rounds performed with slightly modified ARM-PCR. TRBV1-TRBV30 forward primers paired with a C-beta reverse primer were used in the first two PCR rounds, which ran roughly 11 cycles each. A single record per CDR3 protein comes from TCRdb applying MiXCR to the multiplex PCR reads. Counted here are about 310,000 distinct CDR3 sequences, roughly two thirds occurring once; the ten biggest clones make up approximately 9.4%.

Sequencing was done on a sample of peripheral blood. This TCR came from a man in his forties or fifties with primary liver carcinoma and hepatitis B virus infection. The chain recombines TRBV11-1 with TRBJ2-6; a possible D gene is TRBD1 (5 bases). CDR3 in DNA: TGTGCCAGCAGCTCTGACAGTGACCGTTCTGGGGCCAACGTCGTGACTTTC. It specifies CASSSDSDRSGANVVTF.